This T cell receptor beta chain is drawn from a study of blood T cells in healthy people across ages. In its sample, this clonotype was seen a few times. A second about 6 to 12 cycle PCR used barcoded and J-beta primers. TCRdb redid the calling of the 5' RACE reads with MiXCR, one entry per CDR3 protein. The sample consists of around 1,000,000 distinct CDR3 sequences, 25% of them appearing once. PBMCs numbering at least 7 million were isolated per sample. Germline V lookup: CDR1 DFQATT, CDR2 SNEGSKA (reference sequence). The CDR3 runs 11 residues. V was trimmed by 3 bases and J by 6 bases, leaving 5 bases between them. These data were also filed under a second study, of T cells of mothers and their children. That paper adds: Slightly, though not significantly, more overlap was seen in related than in unrelated mother-child pairs.

The rearrangement joins TRBV20-1 to TRBJ2-2; TRBD1 is a possible D gene (5 bases). The sequence derives from a girl aged 2-15 years in good health. Sequencing was done on a sample of blood. CDR3 sequence: CSARGPGELFF. In DNA form, the CDR3 reads TGCAGTGCTAGGGGGCCCGGGGAGCTGTTTTTT.